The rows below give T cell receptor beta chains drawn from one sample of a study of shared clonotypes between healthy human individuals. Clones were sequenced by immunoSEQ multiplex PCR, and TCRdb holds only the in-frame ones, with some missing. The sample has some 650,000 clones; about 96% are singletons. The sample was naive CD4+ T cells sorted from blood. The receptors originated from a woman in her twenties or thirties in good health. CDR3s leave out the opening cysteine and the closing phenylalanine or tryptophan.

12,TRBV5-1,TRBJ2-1,ATTETPNYNEQF
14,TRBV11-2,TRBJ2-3,ASSQQTRISTDTQY
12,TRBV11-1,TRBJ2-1,ASSFEGPLNEQF
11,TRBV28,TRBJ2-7,ASHPRDPYEQY
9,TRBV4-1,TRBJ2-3,ASSYEYTQY
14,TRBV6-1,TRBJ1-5,ASSAPLAYSNQPQH
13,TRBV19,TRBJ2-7,ASSMASGVIYEQY
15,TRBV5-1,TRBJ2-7,ASSLVSGREGVYEQY
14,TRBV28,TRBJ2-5,ASRTPTGRRKETQY
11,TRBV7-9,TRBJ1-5,ASSRQGNQPQH
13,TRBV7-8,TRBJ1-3,ASSLVGGSGNTIY
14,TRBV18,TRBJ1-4,ASSKMTGGNNEKLF
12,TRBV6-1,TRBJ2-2,ASLMGQATGELF
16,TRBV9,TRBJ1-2,ASSGLNRDRGRGYGYT
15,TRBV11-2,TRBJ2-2,ASSPSGGGKNTGELF
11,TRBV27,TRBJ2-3,ASSTPSTDTQY